This T cell receptor (beta chain) was documented in a study of T-cell memory formation after mild COVID-19. The study, taken as a whole, reports: Several responding clones turned up in pre-infection memory, indicating that cross-reactive memory may have taken part. CD8+ contracting clones occupied EMRA, while CD4+ ones occupied mainly CM and EM.

After 5'RACE with constant-segment primers, TCR alpha and TCR beta cDNA libraries carrying sample barcodes and UMIs were obtained. TCRdb ran MiXCR on the 5' RACE reads and lists one entry per CDR3 protein. In the table there are fewer than 450,000 distinct CDR3 sequences, around 20% of which are singletons. This clonotype was seen many times. The antigen is undetermined. Trimming left V 1 base short and J 10 bases short, with 8 bases between. The CDR3 totals 12 residues. The sequence was collected from an adult woman who had mild COVID-19 (a few samples of this study predate the infection). Cell type and time point are not known. The source material was PBMCs or a T cell subset sorted from them (not recorded which). The chain combines TRBV12-3 or TRBV12-4 with TRBJ2-1; D perhaps matches TRBD2 (6 bases). The CDR3 nucleotides are TGTGCCAGCAGTTTAGGCCTAGCGGAGCAGTTCTTC. Residues: CASSLGLAEQFF.